The 8 T cell receptor beta chains below all came from one sample that was sequenced in a study of OX40 agonist ivuxolimab in advanced cancers. The data were produced by immunoSEQ multiplex PCR, yet TCRdb's version contains in-frame clones alone and is incomplete. Of fewer than 90,000 clones detected, around 87% appear once; the ten largest clones hold just over 2.5%. Here the sequenced sample was CD4+ or CD8+ T cells sorted from blood, taken in a trial of the OX40 agonist ivuxolimab. These TCRs come from an adult with an advanced solid tumor such as melanoma, head and neck, liver or kidney cancer.

This clone was observed once. The chain couples TRBV28 to TRBJ1-1; 8 positions agree with TRBD1. Germline CDR1 is MDHEN and CDR2 is SYDVKM. The CDR3 has 15 residues. V lost 5 bases and J lost 1; bases outside the gene matches: 6. The CDR3, as DNA: TGTGCCAGCAGTCAGACCGGGACAGGGAACACTGAAGCTTTCTTT. It is translated as CASSQTGTGNTEAFF.

The genes are TRBV7-6 and TRBJ1-3; no clear D. Germline V gives CDR1 SGHVS, CDR2 FNYEAQ. This CDR3 has 12 amino acids. V lost 10 bases and J lost 3, with 10 bases in between. CDR3 nucleotides: TGTGCCACTAAGGGAGTTGGAAACACCATATATTTT. Its protein is CATKGVGNTIYF.

The chain couples TRBV7-7 to TRBJ2-5; D unresolved. Germline V gene sequence: CDR1 SSHAT, CDR2 FNYEAQ (reference sequence). Between the trimmed V and J ends, which lost 2 bases and 4 bases, there was a span of 8 bases. This CDR3 is built from 13 residues. The CDR3: CASSLNPGETQYF. The DNA for the CDR3 is TGTGCCAGCAGCTTAAATCCTGGAGAGACCCAGTACTTC.

This clone appeared a single time. The CDR3 loop is CASSSADRINTEAFF. The CDR3 nucleotides read TGTGCCAGCAGTTCTGCCGACAGGATCAACACTGAAGCTTTCTTT. This chain joins TRBV6-5 and TRBJ1-1, with D maybe TRBD1 (6 bases). CDR3 size: 15 residues. CDR1 and CDR2 from the germline V gene are MNHEY and SVGAGI. Trimming took off 4 bases at V and 2 bases at J, with 14 bases between the two ends.

This clone was seen a few times. V usage is TRBV4-2 and J usage is TRBJ1-1, with TRBD1 matching 8 bases. V gave up 4 bases and J gave up 6 bases; unmatched junction bases: 10. The CDR3 is 15 residues long. Germline-derived CDR1 and CDR2 are LGHNA and YNFKEQ. The CDR3 DNA is TGTGCCAGCAGCCCCGGGGACAGGACCATTTCTGAAGCTTTCTTT. Its protein product is CASSPGDRTISEAFF.

The chain carries TRBV27 and TRBJ1-1; 9 bases map to TRBD1. Germline CDR1 is MNHEY and CDR2 is SMNVEV (reference sequence). Losses at the gene ends were 5 bases for V and 0 bases for J; bases not matched to a gene: 13. The CDR3 totals 18 residues. For the CDR3, the DNA is TGTGCCAGCAGTCCCGGACAGGGGTATTTTGTGGTGAACACTGAAGCTTTCTTT. Translation gives CASSPGQGYFVVNTEAFF.

This chain uses TRBV5-4 with TRBJ2-4; no firm D call. This CDR3 comprises 14 residues. CDR1 is SGHNT and CDR2 is YYREEE in the germline V gene (reference sequence). Trimming shortened V by 0 bases and J by 5 bases, and 9 bases separated the two germline ends. CDR3 DNA: TGTGCCAGCAGCTTGGCCGCCACCCAAAACATTCAGTACTTC. This gives the protein CASSLAATQNIQYF.

The J gene is TRBJ1-5, the V gene TRBV4-1, with a tentative D call TRBD1 (5 bases). Trimming took off 4 bases at V and 2 bases at J, with 21 bases between the two ends. The germline V gene has CDR1 MGHRA and CDR2 YSYEKL. The CDR3 totals 18 residues. The CDR3 loop is CASSPQTGQVWGNQPQHF. The CDR3 region has the DNA TGCGCCAGCAGCCCCCAGACGGGGCAGGTTTGGGGCAATCAGCCCCAGCATTTT.